The 16 T cell receptor beta chains presented below share a single source sample, sequenced in a study of graft-versus-host responses after intestinal transplantation. Method: immunoSEQ multiplex PCR; TCRdb's copy keeps in-frame clones and lacks some. The table includes fewer than 120,000 clones, about 93% detected once. These receptors' targets are unknown. The sample in question was unstimulated CD8+ T cells sorted from spleen or lymph node cells, obtained before intestinal transplant. The source of these receptors is a human donor who received an intestinal transplant.

The chain is built from TRBV19 and TRBJ2-7; D might be TRBD2 (5 bases). V gave up 5 bases and J gave up 0 bases, with 14 bases separating them. Germline loops: CDR1 LNHDA, CDR2 SQIVND (reference sequence). The CDR3 is 15 residues long. CDR3 DNA: TGTGCCAGTAGTGCCGAAAGAGGAGGCTCCTACGAGCAGTACTTC. It yields the protein CASSAERGGSYEQYF.

The J gene is TRBJ2-3, the V gene TRBV4-2, with D possibly matching TRBD2 (6 bases). Germline assignment: CDR1 LGHNA and CDR2 YNFKEQ. Trimming left V 1 base short and J 6 bases short, with 23 bases between. This CDR3 comprises 18 residues. The CDR3 sequence is CASSQVGRLAIDPDTQYF. DNA for the CDR3: TGTGCCAGCAGCCAAGTGGGTAGGCTAGCGATAGACCCCGATACGCAGTATTTT.

This clone was detected only once. The genes are TRBV4-1 and TRBJ1-5; D call uncertain. The CDR3 totals 12 residues. Trimming pared 4 bases from V and 8 bases from J, leaving 9 bases between. Looked up from germline, CDR1 is MGHRA and CDR2 is YSYEKL. The chain's CDR3 is CASSPLGKPQHF. The CDR3 DNA follows: TGCGCCAGCAGCCCCCTAGGGAAGCCCCAGCATTTT.

The rearrangement joins TRBV5-4 to TRBJ2-6; the D is unclear. V lost 1 base and J lost 0, with 8 bases in between. The CDR3 has 16 amino acids. Germline V lookup: CDR1 SGHNT, CDR2 YYREEE (reference sequence). CDR3 sequence reads: CASSLNHHSGANVLTF. Here the CDR3 DNA reads TGTGCCAGCAGCTTGAATCATCACTCTGGGGCCAACGTCCTGACTTTC.

The chain uses TRBV5-5 and TRBJ1-2, with 12 bases matching TRBD1. CDR3 length: 16 amino acids. V lost 4 bases to trimming and J lost 4 bases; unmatched junction nucleotides: 8. Germline V gives CDR1 SGHKS, CDR2 YYEKEE (reference sequence). CDR3 residues: CASSGGTGGVGYGYTF. CDR3 in DNA: TGTGCCAGCAGCGGCGGGACAGGGGGCGTCGGCTATGGCTACACCTTC.

The chain recombines TRBV5-1 with TRBJ2-1; 7 bases map to TRBD2. The germline V gene encodes CDR1 SGHRS and CDR2 YFSETQ. The V gene end was trimmed by 0 bases and the J gene end by 3 bases; junction bases not matched to a gene: 9. The CDR3 runs 17 residues. The CDR3 sequence: CASSLGGVAGHYNEQFF. In DNA form, the CDR3 reads TGCGCCAGCAGCTTGGGTGGGGTAGCGGGCCACTACAATGAGCAGTTCTTC.

The chain combines TRBV9 with TRBJ2-3; 7 nucleotides agree with TRBD2. Unmatched junction bases numbered 13, after V lost 0 bases and J lost 3 bases. Looked up from germline, CDR1 is SGDLS and CDR2 is YYNGEE. The CDR3 is 18 amino acids. The CDR3 loop reads CASSVGIKVGGPTDTQYF. As DNA, the CDR3 is TGTGCCAGCAGCGTAGGAATTAAGGTGGGAGGGCCGACAGATACGCAGTATTTT.

The J gene is TRBJ2-7, the V gene TRBV5-6; D remains unclear. Trimming took off 3 bases at V and 2 bases at J, with 12 bases between the two ends. Germline V gives CDR1 SGHDT, CDR2 YYEEEE. This CDR3 has 14 residues. The CDR3 region has the DNA TGTGCCAGCAGCTACCCCCAGACAACCTACGAGCAGTACTTC. As protein: CASSYPQTTYEQYF.

The V call is TRBV30, the J call TRBJ1-1; a weak D match, TRBD1 (5 bases). V lost 8 bases, J lost 1 base, and 11 bases lay in between. This CDR3 contains 12 residues. Germline V gene lookup returns CDR1 GTSNPN and CDR2 SVGIG (reference sequence). The CDR3 DNA sequence: TGTGCCGGGACCGGACGGAACACTGAAGCTTTCTTT. Protein sequence: CAGTGRNTEAFF.

V is TRBV19 and J is TRBJ2-5; 8 positions match TRBD2. The J call is in doubt because the DNA end fits TRBJ2-7 better. The germline CDR1 and CDR2 sequences are LNHDA and SQIVND (reference sequence). This CDR3 comprises 15 residues. The CDR3 DNA sequence: TGTGCCAGTAGTATGGCTAGCGGGTTAACCTACGAGCAGTACTTC. This translates into CASSMASGLTYEQYF.

This chain joins TRBV9 and TRBJ1-1; TRBD1 is a possible D gene (6 bases). Per germline, CDR1 SGDLS and CDR2 YYNGEE. The CDR3 consists of 14 residues. V lost 9 bases, J lost 5 bases, and 20 bases lay in between. The CDR3 reads CATSNWGAGTEAFF. The CDR3 DNA sequence: TGTGCCACCTCGAATTGGGGGGCAGGGACTGAAGCTTTCTTT.

The V and J genes are TRBV28 and TRBJ2-1, with TRBD1 identical over 7 bases. The V gene end was trimmed by 4 bases and the J gene end by 0 bases; junction bases not matched to a gene: 6. The CDR3 has 16 amino acids. Germline CDR1 MDHEN, CDR2 SYDVKM. The chain's CDR3 is CASSYRGLNSYNEQFF. CDR3 DNA: TGTGCCAGCAGTTACAGGGGTTTAAACTCCTACAATGAGCAGTTCTTC.

The chain has TRBV27 and TRBJ2-7, with 8 bases fitting TRBD1. Trimming at V came to 0 bases and at J to 6 bases, leaving 1 base not matched to a gene. The germline CDR1 and CDR2 sequences are MNHEY and SMNVEV (reference sequence). The CDR3 has 13 residues. CDR3 DNA: TGTGCCAGCAGTTTATCCGGACAGGGCGAGCAGTACTTC. Translation gives CASSLSGQGEQYF.

The chain couples TRBV9 to TRBJ2-5; the D gene is possibly TRBD1 (6 bases). Germline assignment: CDR1 SGDLS and CDR2 YYNGEE. Trimming removed 2 bases from V and 5 bases from J, with 10 bases in between. The CDR3 has 13 residues. The CDR3 DNA reads as TGTGCCAGCAGCGTCAGGGGTGGGGAGACCCAGTACTTC. Its translation is CASSVRGGETQYF. Variable domain in full (rest from reference TRBV9 and TRBJ2-5): DSGVTQTPKHLITATGQRVTLRCSPRSGDLSVYWYQQSLDQGLQFLIQYYNGEERAKGNILERFSAQQFPDLHSELNLSSLELGDSALYFCASSVRGGETQYFGPGTRLLVL.

The genes are TRBV19 and TRBJ2-4; D might be TRBD1 (5 bases). CDR3 length: 14 amino acids. Germline V gene data show CDR1 as LNHDA and CDR2 as SQIVND (reference sequence). V lost 1 base and J 3 bases, leaving 7 bases between the germline ends. The CDR3 loop is CASSIGGSKNIQYF. Written as DNA, the CDR3 is TGTGCCAGTAGTATAGGGGGCAGCAAAAACATTCAGTACTTC. The full variable domain, with the rest looked up from reference TRBV19 and TRBJ2-4, is DGGITQSPKYLFRKEGQNVTLSCEQNLNHDAMYWYRQDPGQGLRLIYYSQIVNDFQKGDIAEGYSVSREKKESFPLTVTSAQKNPTAFYLCASSIGGSKNIQYFGAGTRLSVL.

The chain uses TRBV5-8 and TRBJ1-2, with 7 bases identical to TRBD1. Per germline, CDR1 SGHTS and CDR2 YDEGEE. Unmatched junction bases numbered 7, after V lost 2 bases and J lost 6 bases. This CDR3 is built from 14 residues. CDR3 sequence (DNA): TGTGCCAGCAGCTTCTACAGGGGATCGGATGGCTACACCTTC. Amino acids: CASSFYRGSDGYTF.